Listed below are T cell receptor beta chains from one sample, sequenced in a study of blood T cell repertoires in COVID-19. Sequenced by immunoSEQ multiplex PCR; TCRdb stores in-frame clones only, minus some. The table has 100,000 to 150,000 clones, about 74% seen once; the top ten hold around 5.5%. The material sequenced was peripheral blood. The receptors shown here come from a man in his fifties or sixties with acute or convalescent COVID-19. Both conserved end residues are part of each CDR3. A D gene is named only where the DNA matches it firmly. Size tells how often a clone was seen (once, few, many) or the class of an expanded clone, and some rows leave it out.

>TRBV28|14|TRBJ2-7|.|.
CASAGGSRAYEQYF
TGTGCCAGCGCAGGTGGGAGTCGGGCCTACGAGCAGTACTTC
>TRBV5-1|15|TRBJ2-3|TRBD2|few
CASSVYSPGGGTQYF
TGCGCCAGCAGCGTATACTCGCCCGGGGGGGGGACGCAGTATTTT
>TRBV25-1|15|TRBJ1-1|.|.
CASSESRTMNTEAFF
TGTGCCAGCAGTGAATCTCGGACAATGAACACTGAAGCTTTCTTT
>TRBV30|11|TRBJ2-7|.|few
CAWTRQVEQYF
TGTGCCTGGACCCGACAGGTCGAGCAGTACTTC
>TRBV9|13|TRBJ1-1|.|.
CASSPRPDTEAFF
TGTGCCAGCAGCCCCCGTCCCGACACTGAAGCTTTCTTT
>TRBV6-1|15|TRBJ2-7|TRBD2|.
CASSEMGTGGYEQYF
TGTGCCAGCAGTGAAATGGGGACGGGGGGCTACGAGCAGTACTTC
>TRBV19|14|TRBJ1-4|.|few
CASSPSRVGEKLFF
TGTGCCAGTAGTCCGTCTCGGGTCGGGGAAAAACTGTTTTTT
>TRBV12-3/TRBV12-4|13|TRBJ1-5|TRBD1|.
CASSQTGGQPQHF
TGTGCCAGCAGCCAGACAGGGGGTCAGCCCCAGCATTTT
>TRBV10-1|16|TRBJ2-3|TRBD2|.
CASSESKRGGTDTQYF
TGCGCCAGCAGTGAGTCGAAGCGGGGGGGCACAGATACGCAGTATTTT
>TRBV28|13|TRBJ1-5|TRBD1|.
CASRTGSNQPQHF
TGTGCCAGCAGGACAGGGAGCAATCAGCCCCAGCATTTT
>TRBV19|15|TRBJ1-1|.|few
CASNYPGIMNTEAFF
TGTGCCAGTAATTATCCGGGAATCATGAACACTGAAGCTTTCTTT
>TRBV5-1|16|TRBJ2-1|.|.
CASSFILAGSYNEQFF
TGCGCCAGCAGCTTCATCTTGGCGGGTTCCTACAATGAGCAGTTCTTC
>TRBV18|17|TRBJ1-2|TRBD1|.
CASSSTGTESLDYGYTF
TGTGCCAGCTCATCCACCGGGACAGAGTCCCTCGATTATGGCTACACCTTC
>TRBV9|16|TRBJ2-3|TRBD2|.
CASSVEAGGTTDTQYF
TGTGCCAGCAGCGTAGAAGCGGGGGGAACCACAGATACGCAGTATTTT
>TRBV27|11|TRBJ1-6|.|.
CASGVNSPLHF
TGTGCCAGCGGAGTGAATTCACCCCTCCACTTT
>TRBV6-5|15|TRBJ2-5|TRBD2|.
CASSSTSGDWETQYF
TGTGCCAGCAGCTCGACTAGCGGAGACTGGGAGACCCAGTACTTC
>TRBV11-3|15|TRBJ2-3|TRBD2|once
CASSSGTSFTDTQYF
TGTGCCAGCAGCTCAGGGACTAGCTTTACAGATACGCAGTATTTT
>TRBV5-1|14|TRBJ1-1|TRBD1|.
CASSPGQGITEAFF
TGCGCCAGCAGCCCGGGACAGGGAATCACTGAAGCTTTCTTT
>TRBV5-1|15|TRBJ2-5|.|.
CASSLARGSQETQYF
TGCGCCAGCAGCTTGGCCAGGGGCTCCCAAGAGACCCAGTACTTC
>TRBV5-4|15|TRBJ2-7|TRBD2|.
CASRPGLAGGYEQYF
TGTGCCAGCAGACCCGGACTAGCGGGGGGCTACGAGCAGTACTTC
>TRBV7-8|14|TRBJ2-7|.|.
CASSLNTSPYEQYF
TGTGCCAGCAGCTTAAATACCAGTCCCTACGAGCAGTACTTC
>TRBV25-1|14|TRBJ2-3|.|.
CASSDRFGTDTQYF
TGTGCCAGCAGTGATCGTTTCGGCACAGATACGCAGTATTTT
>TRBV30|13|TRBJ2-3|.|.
CAWSVGSPDTQYF
TGTGCCTGGAGTGTAGGGAGCCCAGATACGCAGTATTTT
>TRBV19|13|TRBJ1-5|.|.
CASAGFSMGPQHF
TGTGCCAGTGCGGGATTCTCTATGGGGCCCCAGCATTTT
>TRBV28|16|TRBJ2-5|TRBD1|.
CASSLRRTGGQETQYF
TGTGCCAGCAGTTTACGAAGGACAGGGGGCCAAGAGACCCAGTACTTC
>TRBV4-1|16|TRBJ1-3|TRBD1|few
CASSREEGALGNTIYF
TGCGCCAGCAGCCGGGAGGAGGGGGCGCTTGGAAACACCATATATTTT
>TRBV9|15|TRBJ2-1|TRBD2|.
CASSVRRVAGGEQFF
TGTGCCAGCAGCGTCAGGAGGGTAGCGGGGGGTGAGCAGTTCTTC
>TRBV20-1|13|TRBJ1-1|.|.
CSAGGGRATEAFF
TGCAGTGCTGGTGGGGGGCGGGCCACTGAAGCTTTCTTT
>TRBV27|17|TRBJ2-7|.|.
CASSLRVDSGLAYEQYF
TGTGCCAGCAGTTTACGGGTTGATAGCGGACTCGCCTACGAGCAGTACTTC
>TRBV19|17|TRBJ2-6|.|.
CASSKTAPGSGANVLTF
TGTGCCAGTAGTAAGACAGCCCCAGGCTCTGGGGCCAACGTCCTGACTTTC
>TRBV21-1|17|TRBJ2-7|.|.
CASSHNLDRDSPKEQYF
TGTGCCAGCAGCCATAATTTGGACAGGGACAGTCCGAAAGAGCAGTACTTC
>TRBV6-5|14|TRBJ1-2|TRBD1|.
CASSSQGTNYGYTF
TGTGCCAGCAGTTCACAGGGGACTAACTATGGCTACACCTTC
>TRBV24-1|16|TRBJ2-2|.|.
CATSDRTKPNTGELFF
TGTGCCACCAGTGATAGGACAAAACCGAACACCGGGGAGCTGTTTTTT
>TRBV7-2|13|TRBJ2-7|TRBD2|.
CASSAGTSYEQYF
TGTGCCAGCAGCGCTGGGACTAGCTACGAGCAGTACTTC
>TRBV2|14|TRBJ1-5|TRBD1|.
CASSGGQLGQPQHF
TGTGCCAGCAGTGGGGGACAGCTGGGTCAGCCCCAGCATTTT
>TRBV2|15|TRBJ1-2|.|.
CASVFLYRSNYGYTF
TGTGCCAGCGTGTTTCTATACAGATCTAACTATGGCTACACCTTC
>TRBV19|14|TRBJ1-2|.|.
CASSISETVYGYTF
TGTGCCAGTAGTATATCGGAGACAGTCTATGGCTACACCTTC
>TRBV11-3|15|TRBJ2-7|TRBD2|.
CASSYWASGIYEQYF
TGTGCCAGCAGCTATTGGGCTAGCGGGATCTACGAGCAGTACTTC
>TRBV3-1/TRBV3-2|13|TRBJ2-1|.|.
CASSQDLRREQFF
TGTGCCAGCAGCCAAGATCTTAGGCGGGAGCAGTTCTTC
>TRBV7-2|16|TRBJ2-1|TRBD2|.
CASSLLAGPVNNEQFF
TGTGCCAGCAGCCTACTAGCGGGACCCGTTAACAATGAGCAGTTCTTC
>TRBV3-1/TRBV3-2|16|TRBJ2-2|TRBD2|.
CASSQRIAGGPGELFF
TGTGCCAGCAGCCAAAGAATAGCGGGAGGGCCCGGGGAGCTGTTTTTT
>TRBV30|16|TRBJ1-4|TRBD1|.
CAWSVSGQGTNEKLFF
TGTGCCTGGAGTGTGTCGGGACAGGGAACTAATGAAAAACTGTTTTTT
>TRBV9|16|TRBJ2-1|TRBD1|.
CASSVGSGQGYNEQFF
TGTGCCAGCAGCGTAGGGTCGGGACAGGGTTACAATGAGCAGTTCTTC
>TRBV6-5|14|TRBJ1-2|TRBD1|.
CASSYAGGGYGYTF
TGTGCCAGCAGTTATGCAGGGGGTGGCTATGGCTACACCTTC
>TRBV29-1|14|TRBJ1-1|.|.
CSVASRGANTEAFF
TGCAGCGTGGCAAGCAGGGGCGCCAACACTGAAGCTTTCTTT
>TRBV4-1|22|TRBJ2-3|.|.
CASSQTLTPGSNPPLDGDTQYF
TGCGCCAGCAGCCAAACCTTGACCCCCGGGTCAAACCCCCCCCTGGATGGGGATACGCAGTATTTT
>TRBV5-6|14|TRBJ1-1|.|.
CASSLQGWSTEAFF
TGTGCCAGCAGCTTGCAGGGTTGGAGTACTGAAGCTTTCTTT
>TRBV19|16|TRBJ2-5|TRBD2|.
CASSIGGGPSWETQYF
TGTGCCAGTAGTATCGGGGGGGGGCCTAGCTGGGAGACCCAGTACTTC
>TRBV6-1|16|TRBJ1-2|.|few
CASSESVQGWAYGYTF
TGTGCCAGCAGTGAATCGGTGCAGGGTTGGGCCTATGGCTACACCTTC
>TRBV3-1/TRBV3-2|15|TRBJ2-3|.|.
CASSQDLGDRKAQYF
TGTGCCAGCAGCCAAGATTTAGGTGACAGGAAGGCGCAGTATTTT
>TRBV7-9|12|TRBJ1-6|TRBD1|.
CASSFTGAPLHF
TGTGCCAGCAGCTTCACAGGGGCACCCCTCCACTTT
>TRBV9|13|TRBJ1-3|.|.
CASSVEGGDTIYF
TGTGCCAGCAGCGTGGAAGGGGGAGACACCATATATTTT
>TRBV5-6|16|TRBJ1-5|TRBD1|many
CASSLSRDRVNQPQHF
TGTGCCAGCAGCTTGAGCCGGGACAGGGTAAATCAGCCCCAGCATTTT
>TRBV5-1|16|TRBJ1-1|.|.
CASSLGLGQMNTEAFF
TGCGCCAGCAGCTTGGGTTTAGGACAGATGAACACTGAAGCTTTCTTT
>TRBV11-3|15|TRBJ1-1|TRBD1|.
CASSLGGDRGTEAFF
TGTGCCAGCAGCTTAGGAGGGGACAGGGGAACTGAAGCTTTCTTT